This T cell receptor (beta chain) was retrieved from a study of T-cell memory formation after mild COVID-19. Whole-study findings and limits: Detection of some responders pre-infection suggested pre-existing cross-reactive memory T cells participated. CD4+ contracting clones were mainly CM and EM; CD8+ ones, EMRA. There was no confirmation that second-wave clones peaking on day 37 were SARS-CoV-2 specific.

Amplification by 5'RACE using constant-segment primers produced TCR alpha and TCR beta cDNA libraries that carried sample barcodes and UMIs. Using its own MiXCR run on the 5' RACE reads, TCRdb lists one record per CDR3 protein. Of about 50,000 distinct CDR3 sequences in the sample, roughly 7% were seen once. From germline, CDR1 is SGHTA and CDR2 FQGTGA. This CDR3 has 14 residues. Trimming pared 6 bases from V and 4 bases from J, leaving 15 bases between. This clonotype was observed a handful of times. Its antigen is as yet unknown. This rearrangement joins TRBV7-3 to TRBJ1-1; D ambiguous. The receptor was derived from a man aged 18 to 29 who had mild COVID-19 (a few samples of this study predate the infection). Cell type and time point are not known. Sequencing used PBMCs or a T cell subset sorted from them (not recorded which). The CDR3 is CASSQGSESTEAFF. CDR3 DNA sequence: TGTGCCAGCAGTCAAGGGTCGGAGAGCACTGAAGCTTTCTTT.